These 19 T cell receptor beta chains share one sample of origin, sequenced in a study of Graves' ophthalmopathy and Graves' hyperthyroidism. Amplification targeted the TCR beta CDR3 regions, with RNA transcripts as the source material. The first round was an RT-PCR with HTBI primers, and the second round was a multiplex PCR. TCRdb re-called the multiplex PCR reads with MiXCR, one entry per CDR3 protein. The repertoire holds some 400,000 distinct CDR3 sequences, with around 18% as singletons. The sample comprised peripheral blood. The receptor set was obtained from a woman aged 18-29 years with Graves' ophthalmopathy.

This chain uses TRBV28 with TRBJ2-7, with 7 nucleotides matching TRBD2. CDR3 length: 14 residues. Losses at the gene ends were 7 bases for V and 2 bases for J; bases not matched to a gene: 8. CDR1 MDHEN and CDR2 SYDVKM come from the germline V gene. CDR3 protein: CASTLGGIAYEQYF. CDR3 nucleotides: TGTGCCAGCACCTTGGGGGGGATTGCCTACGAGCAGTACTTC. Drawing the rest from reference TRBV28 and TRBJ2-7, the complete variable domain is DVKVTQSSRYLVKRTGEKVFLECVQDMDHENMFWYRQDPGLGLRLIYFSYDVKMKEKGDIPEGYSVSREKKERFSLILESASTNQTSMYLCASTLGGIAYEQYFGPGTRLTVT.

The sample holds many counts of this clonotype. The J gene is TRBJ2-5, the V gene TRBV7-9; D possibly uses TRBD1 or TRBD2 (5 bases each). V was pared by 0 bases and J by 1 base, with 15 bases between. In germline, CDR1 is SEHNR, CDR2 FQNEAQ (reference sequence). The CDR3 is 17 residues long. The CDR3 loop is CASSLAGTPEGQETQYF. The CDR3 DNA sequence: TGTGCCAGCAGCTTAGCGGGGACGCCAGAGGGCCAAGAGACCCAGTACTTC.

This clonotype was picked up many times. The gene calls are TRBV5-1 and TRBJ2-7; 8 bases fit TRBD1. The CDR3 is made up of 16 amino acids. Per the germline V gene, CDR1 is SGHRS and CDR2 is YFSETQ. The trim removed 2 bases at V and 2 bases at J, leaving 9 bases unmatched. CDR3 DNA: TGCGCCAGCAGCTTAAGCCCCGGACAGGGAGCCTACGAGCAGTACTTC. Translated: CASSLSPGQGAYEQYF.

This clonotype was seen ten or more times. The J gene is TRBJ1-5, the V gene TRBV2, with 7 bases aligning to TRBD1. V gave up 6 bases and J gave up 5 bases; unmatched junction bases: 10. CDR3 length: 15 amino acids. Per germline, CDR1 SNHLY and CDR2 FYNNEI. The CDR3 nucleotides are TGTGCCAGCAGATTCACGACAGGGAAGGATCAGCCCCAGCATTTT. This gives the protein CASRFTTGKDQPQHF.

Ten or more counts support this clonotype. This may arise from a read error, as a much more abundant clone is one base away. The chain combines TRBV10-3 with TRBJ2-5; the D is unclear. Germline loops: CDR1 ENHRY, CDR2 SYGVKD. This CDR3 is built from 12 residues. V was cut by 2 bases and J by 3 bases, with 4 bases left in between. CDR3 loop: CAISEVKETQYF. The CDR3 nucleotides read TGTGCCATCAGTGAGGTTAAAGAGACCCAGTACTTC.

V and J are TRBV20-1 and TRBJ2-5, with a weak D call TRBD2 (7 bases). Trimming shortened V by 0 bases and J by 0 bases, and 14 bases separated the two germline ends. Per germline, CDR1 DFQATT and CDR2 SNEGSKA (reference sequence). The CDR3 contains 16 residues. CDR3 protein: CSARDRRGGYQETQYF. CDR3 coding DNA: TGCAGTGCTAGAGATCGGAGGGGGGGCTACCAAGAGACCCAGTACTTC.

This clonotype was observed many times. This chain joins TRBV6-5 and TRBJ2-5, with 7 bases aligning to TRBD2. CDR3 length equals 16 residues. The germline CDR1 and CDR2 sequences are MNHEY and SVGAGI. The V segment lost 7 bases and the J segment 2 bases; nucleotides outside the gene matches: 13. CDR3 residues: CASMGVASGEQETQYF. DNA for the CDR3: TGTGCCAGCATGGGGGTGGCTAGCGGCGAACAAGAGACCCAGTACTTC.

This rearrangement joins TRBV28 to TRBJ1-1; TRBD1 might be the D (5 bases). Germline V gene sequence: CDR1 MDHEN, CDR2 SYDVKM. V dropped 5 bases and J dropped 4 bases, with 17 bases sitting between them. The length of the CDR3 is 15 residues. The DNA for the CDR3 is TGTGCCAGCAGTACTCCGGGACTCCAGAGCACTGAAGCTTTCTTT. The encoded protein is CASSTPGLQSTEAFF.

This clonotype has ten or more counts. The genes are TRBV11-2 and TRBJ2-5, with 9 bases identical to TRBD1. The trim removed 5 bases at V and 2 bases at J, leaving 12 bases unmatched. The CDR3 spans 17 residues. The germline CDR1 and CDR2 sequences are SGHAT and FQNNGV. DNA for the CDR3: TGTGCCAGCAGCCCGACCGGGACAGGGCACCAGCAAGAGACCCAGTACTTC. This sequence encodes CASSPTGTGHQQETQYF. The full variable domain, rest sourced from reference TRBV11-2 and TRBJ2-5, is EAGVAQSPRYKIIEKRQSVAFWCNPISGHATLYWYQQILGQGPKLLIQFQNNGVVDDSQLPKDRFSAERLKGVDSTLKIQPAKLEDSAVYLCASSPTGTGHQQETQYFGPGTRLLVL.

In this sample, this clonotype turned up many times. This chain links TRBV28 with TRBJ2-7; TRBD2 matches at 7 bases. Losses at the gene ends were 2 bases for V and 2 bases for J; bases not matched to a gene: 3. Germline V lookup: CDR1 MDHEN, CDR2 SYDVKM. CDR3 size: 14 residues. The CDR3 coding sequence is TGTGCCAGCAGTTTAAGCGGGACCACCTACGAGCAGTACTTC. The encoded protein is CASSLSGTTYEQYF.

The gene calls are TRBV2 and TRBJ2-1; D unresolved. V was trimmed by 6 bases and J by 9 bases, leaving 12 bases between them. This CDR3 is built from 12 residues. Germline V lookup: CDR1 SNHLY, CDR2 FYNNEI. CDR3 loop: CASSPEAFEQFF. Written as DNA, the CDR3 is TGTGCCAGCAGCCCCGAAGCATTTGAGCAGTTCTTC. The variable domain in full, completed from reference TRBV2 and TRBJ2-1, reads EPEVTQTPSHQVTQMGQEVILRCVPISNHLYFYWYRQILGQKVEFLVSFYNNEISEKSEIFDDQFSVERPDGSNFTLKIRSTKLEDSAMYFCASSPEAFEQFFGPGTRLTVL.

The chain recombines TRBV6-2 or TRBV6-3 with TRBJ2-7, with D maybe TRBD2 (6 bases). V was clipped by 6 bases and J by 5 bases, with 26 bases between them. The CDR3 is 17 residues long. CDR1 MNHEY and CDR2 SVGEGT come from the germline V gene. The CDR3 loop is CASRRTHPGREYDEQYF. The CDR3 DNA reads TGTGCCAGCAGACGAACCCACCCTGGACGGGAGTACGACGAGCAGTACTTC.

This clonotype came up many times. The chain carries TRBV29-1 and TRBJ1-2; D is perhaps TRBD1 (5 bases). Germline V CDR1 and CDR2: SQVTM, ANQGSEA. Trimming shortened V by 2 bases and J by 7 bases, and 11 bases separated the two germline ends. The CDR3 totals 12 residues. The CDR3 nucleotides are TGCAGCGTTGAACCCAGGGCAGGTGGCTACACCTTC. Translated: CSVEPRAGGYTF.

This clonotype was detected ten times or more. The chain is built from TRBV29-1 and TRBJ1-1; TRBD1 matches at 7 bases. The V gene end was trimmed by 8 bases and the J gene end by 1 base; junction bases not matched to a gene: 7. Germline CDR1 reads SQVTM; CDR2 reads ANQGSEA. CDR3 length: 13 amino acids. This CDR3 reads CSLIRQGNTEAFF. In DNA form, the CDR3 reads TGCAGCTTGATCCGACAGGGGAACACTGAAGCTTTCTTT.

Many counts were recorded for this clonotype. This rearrangement joins TRBV28 to TRBJ2-7; D uncertain. The V gene lost 6 bases and the J gene lost 0 bases, with 9 bases spanning the gap. Germline assignment: CDR1 MDHEN and CDR2 SYDVKM. CDR3 size: 13 residues. CDR3 sequence: CASSPGSSYEQYF. The CDR3, as DNA: TGTGCCAGCAGCCCCGGGTCCTCCTACGAGCAGTACTTC.

The chain carries TRBV12-3 or TRBV12-4 and TRBJ2-7; tentatively, D is TRBD1 (6 bases). The CDR3 has 12 amino acids. The germline V and J ends were trimmed by 6 bases and 6 bases, with 12 bases remaining between them. The CDR3 DNA follows: TGTGCCAGCAGGCAACAGGGCGGCGAGCAGTACTTC. It is translated as CASRQQGGEQYF.

The chain recombines TRBV4-2 with TRBJ2-7, with 13 bases that match TRBD2. Germline-derived CDR1 and CDR2 are LGHNA and YNFKEQ. V shed 2 bases and J 4 bases; nucleotides not matched to a gene: 2. The CDR3 spans 15 residues. Here the CDR3 reads CASSQRLAGGYEQYF. The CDR3 coding sequence is TGTGCCAGCAGCCAACGACTAGCGGGGGGTTACGAGCAGTACTTC.

V and J are TRBV7-2 and TRBJ2-4, with D possibly being TRBD2 (6 bases). The V end lost 5 bases, the J end lost 1 base, and 12 bases lay between the germline ends. The germline CDR1 and CDR2 sequences are SGHTA and FQGNSA. CDR3 length: 15 amino acids. CDR3 amino acids: CASSQEGPAKNIQYF. The CDR3 DNA is TGTGCCAGCAGCCAGGAGGGCCCCGCCAAAAACATTCAGTACTTC.

This clonotype was picked up many times. The V gene is TRBV5-1, the J gene TRBJ2-2; D may be TRBD1 or TRBD2 (5 bases each). This CDR3 comprises 15 residues. Germline V gives CDR1 SGHRS, CDR2 YFSETQ. V lost 1 base, J lost 0 bases, and 7 bases lay in between. The CDR3 loop reads CASSLRDPNTGELFF. The CDR3 nucleotides read TGCGCCAGCAGCTTGCGGGACCCGAACACCGGGGAGCTGTTTTTT.